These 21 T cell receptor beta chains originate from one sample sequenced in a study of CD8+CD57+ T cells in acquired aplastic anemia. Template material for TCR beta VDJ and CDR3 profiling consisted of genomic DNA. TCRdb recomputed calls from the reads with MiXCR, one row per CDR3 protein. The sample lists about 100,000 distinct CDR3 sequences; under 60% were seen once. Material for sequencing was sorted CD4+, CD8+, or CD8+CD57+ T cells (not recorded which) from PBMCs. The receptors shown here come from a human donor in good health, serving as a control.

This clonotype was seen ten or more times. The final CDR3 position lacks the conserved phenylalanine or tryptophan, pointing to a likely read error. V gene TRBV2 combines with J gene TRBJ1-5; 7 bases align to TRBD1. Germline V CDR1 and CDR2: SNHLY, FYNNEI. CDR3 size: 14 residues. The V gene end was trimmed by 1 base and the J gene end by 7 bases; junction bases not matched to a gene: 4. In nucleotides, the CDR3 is TGTGCCAGCAGTGAAGGACAGGGTGGGCAGCCCCAGCATTCT. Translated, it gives CASSEGQGGQPQHS.

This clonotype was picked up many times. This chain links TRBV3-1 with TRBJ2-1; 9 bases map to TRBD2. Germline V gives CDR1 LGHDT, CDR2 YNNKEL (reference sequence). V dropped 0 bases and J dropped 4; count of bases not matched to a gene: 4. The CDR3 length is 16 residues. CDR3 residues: CASSQETSGPYNEQFF. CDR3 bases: TGTGCCAGCAGCCAAGAAACTAGCGGGCCTTACAATGAGCAGTTCTTC.

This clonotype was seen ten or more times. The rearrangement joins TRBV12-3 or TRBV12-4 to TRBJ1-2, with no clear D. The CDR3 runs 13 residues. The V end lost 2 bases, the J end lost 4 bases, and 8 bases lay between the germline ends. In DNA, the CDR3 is TGTGCCAGCAGTTTATACCGGGGCTATGGCTACACCTTC. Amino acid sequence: CASSLYRGYGYTF.

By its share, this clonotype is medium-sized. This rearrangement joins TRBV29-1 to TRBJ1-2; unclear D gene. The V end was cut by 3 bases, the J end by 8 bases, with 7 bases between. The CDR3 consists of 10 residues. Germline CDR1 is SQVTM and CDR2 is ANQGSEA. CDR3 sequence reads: CSVDSGGYTF. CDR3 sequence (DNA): TGCAGCGTTGATTCCGGGGGCTACACCTTC. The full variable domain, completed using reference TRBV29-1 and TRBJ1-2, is SAVISQKPSRDICQRGTSLTIQCQVDSQVTMMFWYRQQPGQSLTLIATANQGSEATYESGFVIDKFPISRPNLTFSTLTVSNMSPEDSSIYLCSVDSGGYTFGSGTRLTVV.

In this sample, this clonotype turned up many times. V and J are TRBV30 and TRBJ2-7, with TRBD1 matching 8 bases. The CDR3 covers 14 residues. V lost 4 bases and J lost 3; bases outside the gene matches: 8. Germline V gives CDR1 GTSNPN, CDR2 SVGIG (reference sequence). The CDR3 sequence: CAWTPGTGVYEQYF. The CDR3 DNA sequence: TGTGCCTGGACCCCGGGGACAGGAGTCTACGAGCAGTACTTC.

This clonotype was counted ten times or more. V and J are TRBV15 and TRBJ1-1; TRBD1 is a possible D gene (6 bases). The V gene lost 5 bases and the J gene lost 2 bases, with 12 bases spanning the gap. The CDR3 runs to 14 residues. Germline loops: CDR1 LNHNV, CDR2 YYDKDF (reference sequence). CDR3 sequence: CATSRGGENTEAFF. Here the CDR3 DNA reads TGTGCCACCAGCCGAGGGGGGGAAAACACTGAAGCTTTCTTT.

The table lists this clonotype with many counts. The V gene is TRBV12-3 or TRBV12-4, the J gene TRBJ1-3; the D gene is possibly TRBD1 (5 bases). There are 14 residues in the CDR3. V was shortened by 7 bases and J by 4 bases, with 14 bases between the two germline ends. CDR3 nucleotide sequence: TGTGCCAGCACCCTTGAACAGGCGGGAAACACCATATATTTT. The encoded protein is CASTLEQAGNTIYF.

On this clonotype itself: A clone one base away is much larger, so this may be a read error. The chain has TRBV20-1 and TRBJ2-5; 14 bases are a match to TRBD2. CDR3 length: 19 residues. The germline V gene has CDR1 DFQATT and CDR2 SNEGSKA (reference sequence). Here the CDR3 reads CSARGEFRTSGGPQEAQYF. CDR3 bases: TGCAGTGCTAGAGGGGAGTTTAGGACTAGCGGGGGGCCCCAAGAGGCCCAGTACTTC.

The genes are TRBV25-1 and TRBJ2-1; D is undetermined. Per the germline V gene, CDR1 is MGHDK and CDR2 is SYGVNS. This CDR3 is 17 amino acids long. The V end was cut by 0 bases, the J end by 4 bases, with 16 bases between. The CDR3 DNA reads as TGTGCCAGCAGTGAATACAACTTTGGTCTGGGGTACAATGAGCAGTTCTTC. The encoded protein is CASSEYNFGLGYNEQFF.

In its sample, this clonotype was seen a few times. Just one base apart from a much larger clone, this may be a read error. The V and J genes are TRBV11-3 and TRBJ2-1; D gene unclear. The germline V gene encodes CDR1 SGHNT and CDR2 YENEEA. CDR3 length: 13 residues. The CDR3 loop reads CASSYVANNKQFF. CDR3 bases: TGTGCCAGCAGTTACGTCGCGAACAATAAGCAGTTCTTC.

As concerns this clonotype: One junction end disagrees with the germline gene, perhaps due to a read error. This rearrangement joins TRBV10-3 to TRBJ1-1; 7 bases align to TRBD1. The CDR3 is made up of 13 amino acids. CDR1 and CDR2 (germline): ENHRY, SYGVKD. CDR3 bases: TGTACCATAGGACAGGCGATGAACACTGAAGCTTTCTTT. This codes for CTIGQAMNTEAFF.

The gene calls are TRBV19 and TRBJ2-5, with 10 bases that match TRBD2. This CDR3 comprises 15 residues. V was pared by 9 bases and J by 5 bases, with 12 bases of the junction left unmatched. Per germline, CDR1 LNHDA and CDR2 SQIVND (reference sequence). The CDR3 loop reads CASSPLAGGRETQYF. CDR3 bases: TGTGCCAGCAGTCCTTTAGCGGGGGGCCGGGAGACCCAGTACTTC.

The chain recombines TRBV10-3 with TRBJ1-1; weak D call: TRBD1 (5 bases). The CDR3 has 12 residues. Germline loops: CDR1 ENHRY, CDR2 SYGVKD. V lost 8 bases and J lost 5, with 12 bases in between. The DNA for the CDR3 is TGTGCCATCGGAACCAGGGAAACTGAAGCTTTCTTT. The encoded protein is CAIGTRETEAFF.

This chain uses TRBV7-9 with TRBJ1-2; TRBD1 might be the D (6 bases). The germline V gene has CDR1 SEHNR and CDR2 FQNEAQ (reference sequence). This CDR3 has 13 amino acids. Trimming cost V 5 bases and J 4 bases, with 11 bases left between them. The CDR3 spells CASSLQGPYGYTF. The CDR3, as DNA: TGTGCCAGCAGCCTTCAGGGGCCCTATGGCTACACCTTC. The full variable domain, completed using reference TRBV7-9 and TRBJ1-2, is DTGVSQNPRHKITKRGQNVTFRCDPISEHNRLYWYRQTLGQGPEFLTYFQNEAQLEKSRLLSDRFSAERPKGSFSTLEIQRTEQGDSAMYLCASSLQGPYGYTFGSGTRLTVV.

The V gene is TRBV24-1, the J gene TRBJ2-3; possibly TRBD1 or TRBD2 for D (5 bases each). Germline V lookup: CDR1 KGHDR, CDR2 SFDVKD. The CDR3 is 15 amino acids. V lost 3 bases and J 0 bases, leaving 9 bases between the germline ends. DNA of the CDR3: TGTGCCACCAGTGATCCCCGGGACAGCACAGATACGCAGTATTTT. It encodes CATSDPRDSTDTQYF.

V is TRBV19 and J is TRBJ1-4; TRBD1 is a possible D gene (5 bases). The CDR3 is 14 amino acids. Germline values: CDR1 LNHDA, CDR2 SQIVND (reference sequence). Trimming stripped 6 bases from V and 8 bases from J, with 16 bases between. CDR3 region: CASRPGRREEKLFF. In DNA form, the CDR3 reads TGTGCCAGTAGACCGGGACGGCGGGAGGAAAAACTGTTTTTT.

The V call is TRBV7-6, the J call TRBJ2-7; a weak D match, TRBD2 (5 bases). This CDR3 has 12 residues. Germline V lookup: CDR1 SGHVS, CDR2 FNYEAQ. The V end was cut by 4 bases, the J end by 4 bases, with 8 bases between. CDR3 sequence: CASSYEGYEQYF. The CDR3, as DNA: TGTGCCAGCAGCTATGAGGGTTACGAGCAGTACTTC.

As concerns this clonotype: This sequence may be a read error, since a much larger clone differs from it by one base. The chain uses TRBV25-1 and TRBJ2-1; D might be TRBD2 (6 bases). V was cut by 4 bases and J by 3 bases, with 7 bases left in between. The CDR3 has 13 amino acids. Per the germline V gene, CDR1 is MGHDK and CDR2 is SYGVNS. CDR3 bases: TGTGCCAGCAGTGGGGGGGTCTACAATGAGCAGTTCTTC. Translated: CASSGGVYNEQFF.

In DNA, the CDR3 is TGTGCCAGCAGCGTAGGAGGGACAGTCTATGGCTACACCTTC. Translated, it gives CASSVGGTVYGYTF. The V and J genes are TRBV9 and TRBJ1-2, with TRBD1 matching over 7 bases. The CDR3 is 14 amino acids. Germline V lookup: CDR1 SGDLS, CDR2 YYNGEE. The V and J ends lost 0 bases and 4 bases, in that order; junction bases with no gene match: 3.

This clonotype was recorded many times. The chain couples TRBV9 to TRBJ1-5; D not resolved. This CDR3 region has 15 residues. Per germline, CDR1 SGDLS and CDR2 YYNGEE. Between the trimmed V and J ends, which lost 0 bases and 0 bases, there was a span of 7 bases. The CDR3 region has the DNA TGTGCCAGCAGCGTAGAGGAATATAGCAATCAGCCCCAGCATTTT. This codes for CASSVEEYSNQPQHF.

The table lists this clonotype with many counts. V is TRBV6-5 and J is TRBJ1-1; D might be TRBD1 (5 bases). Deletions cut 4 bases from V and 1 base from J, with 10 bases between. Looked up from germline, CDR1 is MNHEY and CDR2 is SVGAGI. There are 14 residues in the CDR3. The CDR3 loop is CASSFGGRNTEAFF. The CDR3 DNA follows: TGTGCCAGCAGTTTCGGGGGGAGGAACACTGAAGCTTTCTTT.